Here is one T cell receptor beta chain with its context. Antigen unknown. The data were taken from a study of cytomegalovirus exposure and HLA in healthy donors. Study-wide results and limits: The study assumed roughly uniform donor sequencing depth for presence/absence analyses.

CDR3 length: 14 residues. Germline V gives CDR1 LNHDA, CDR2 SQIVND (reference sequence). V shed 7 bases, J shed 0 bases, and the junction held 4 bases outside the gene matches. In the PCR, 60 Vbeta and 13 Jbeta primers were used. Only in-frame clones appear in the TCRdb table, and some are missing; sequencing was by immunoSEQ multiplex PCR. Here the sample table reports some 30,000 clones. The chain joins TRBV19 to TRBJ2-7; TRBD1 agrees at 9 bases. The source is a man in his forties in good health and CMV-seronegative. The specimen sequenced was PBMCs. The CDR3 loop is CASTPTGGSYEQYF. The CDR3 region has the DNA TGTGCCAGTACCCCGACAGGGGGCTCCTACGAGCAGTACTTC.